The present T cell receptor (beta chain) was sequenced within a study of blood T cell repertoires in COVID-19. In the study overall: From the United States, Italy and Spain came samples of acute and convalescent COVID-19. PBMCs, B-cell-depleted T cells, or T cells were the source of the cDNA or gDNA that made up the material.

Study processing details: It was from reference gene primer amplification that nucleated cell counts were estimated. The repertoire was sequenced with immunoSEQ multiplex PCR; TCRdb's copy has only in-frame clones and lacks some. Clonal size and the V and J genes are those of that table, whereas D and trimming came from the DNA. The table lists hundreds of thousands of clones, about four fifths of them singletons. The trim removed 7 bases at V and 2 bases at J, leaving 5 bases unmatched. This CDR3 spans 15 amino acids. Germline assignment: CDR1 ENHRY and CDR2 SYGVKD. Specimen: PBMCs or T cells enriched from blood (not recorded which). The rearrangement uses TRBV10-3 and TRBJ2-7, with 13 bases fitting TRBD2. This TCR was sampled from a woman aged 40-49 years who had recovered from COVID-19. The CDR3 coding sequence is TGTGCCATCACCGGGACTAGCGGGGCTCCCTACGAGCAGTACTTC. The encoded protein is CAITGTSGAPYEQYF.